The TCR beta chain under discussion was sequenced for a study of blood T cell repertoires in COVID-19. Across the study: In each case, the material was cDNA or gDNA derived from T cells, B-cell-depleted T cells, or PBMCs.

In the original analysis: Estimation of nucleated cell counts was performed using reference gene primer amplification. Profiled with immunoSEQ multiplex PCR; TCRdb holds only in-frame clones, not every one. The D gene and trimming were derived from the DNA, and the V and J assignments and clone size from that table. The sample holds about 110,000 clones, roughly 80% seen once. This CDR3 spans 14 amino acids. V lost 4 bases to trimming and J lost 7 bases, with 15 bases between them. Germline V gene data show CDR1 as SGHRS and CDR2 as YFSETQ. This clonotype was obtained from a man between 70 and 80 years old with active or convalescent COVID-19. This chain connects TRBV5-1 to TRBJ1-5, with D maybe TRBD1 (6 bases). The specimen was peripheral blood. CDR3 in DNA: TGCGCCAGCAGCGTGGCGGGGGGCGACCAGCCCCAGCATTTT. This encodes CASSVAGGDQPQHF. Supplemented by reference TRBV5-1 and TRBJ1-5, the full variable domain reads KAGVTQTPRYLIKTRGQQVTLSCSPISGHRSVSWYQQTPGQGLQFLFEYFSETQRNKGNFPGRFSGRQFSNSRSEMNVSTLELGDSALYLCASSVAGGDQPQHFGDGTRLSIL.